This TCR beta chain was recovered during a study of cytomegalovirus exposure and HLA in healthy donors (dated by TCRdb to about 2017). For context, the study as a whole: In an earlier analysis of 450 to 750 of the donors, approximately 300 Gb of sequence data and roughly 100 million unique TCR beta sequences from about 190 million T cells were reported. An early release covering just under 650 HLA-typed donors comprised about 300 gigabases of sequencing data and roughly 86 million unique TCR sequences. Of the roughly 400 genotyped donors, 65% to 90% were placed in the genetic ancestry cluster associated with self-reported Caucasian donors. The study was designed to test whether signatures of past pathogen exposure could be identified by cataloging public T cell receptors. The study used immunosequencing to profile the T cell repertoires of about 670 subjects and linked those repertoires to cytomegalovirus serostatus. Along with the approximately 650-subject first cohort, a separate validation cohort of 120 different subjects was used. High-throughput TCR immunosequencing, statistical association of individual TCRs with disease status, and machine learning were combined to predict cytomegalovirus infection status. In a later analysis, previously published TCR beta repertoires from about 640 donors were re-analyzed and high-resolution HLA genotyping was added so that TCR occurrence patterns could be studied. The later analysis used no new phenotypic data to find candidate immune exposures, relying instead on TCR beta sequences and their occurrence across donors. An earlier analysis of 587 of the donors used high-throughput TCR beta sequencing to judge whether each TCR beta V gene segment behaved as functional or pseudogenic. Donor age, sex, ethnicity and CMV serostatus were compiled together with the repertoire data. In a later genetic analysis, genome-wide SNP genotypes for 398 of the 666 donors were used, and that subset was treated as a discovery cohort. Every discovery cohort repertoire had been produced on one sequencing platform. Class I and class II HLA loci were covered by the typing at four-digit resolution. The number of donors typed differed by locus, with roughly 629-640 for A, B, C, DRB1 and DQB1, around 520 for DQA1, nearly 610 for DPA1, and approximately 470 for DPB1. About five DR-DQ haplotypes were handled as single units for association and clustering because linkage in the cohort was strong. On average, roughly 250,000 unique TCR beta nucleotide sequences were sequenced per donor among 350 to 400 genotyped donors of the cohort, with about 17% of those sequences being non-productive. Findings and caveats that apply to the study as a whole: Linkage disequilibrium might explain the correlated functional status among segregating V segments, but an unknown experimental factor could not be excluded. Roughly uniform sequencing depth across donors was assumed in presence/absence analyses, although this assumption may not hold. In vitro tests confirmed that three of the cytomegalovirus-associated TCR beta chains recognize cytomegalovirus antigens. Specific HLA alleles were associated with 15,000 to 20,000 TCR beta sequences at a false discovery rate of 0.05 in a later analysis. According to a later analysis, TCR association rates differed among HLA loci, with DRB1 alleles showing the most associated TCRs and HLA-C alleles showing the fewest. In a later analysis, several top co-occurrence clusters were reported to appear linked to parvovirus B19, influenza, CMV and Epstein-Barr virus. It was suggested by the authors that the approach could potentially be generalized to other disease states and immunological phenotypes. The cohort was sequenced for TCR beta chains only, and without alpha or paired-chain data the features that could be detected were limited. The earlier analysis of approximately 540 of the donors excluded some 16 rarely observed V segments, including chromosome 9 orphons, because counts were too low. While some public TCRs were present in many individuals, most TCR sequences turned up only very rarely across donors. A later genetic analysis associated a missense DCLRE1C variant with V-gene and J-gene trimming of TCR beta chains, and an independent cohort replicated the association. The study gave a list of some 150 TCR beta chains associated with cytomegalovirus. Some IMGT-functional V segments, including TRBV6-2 and TRBV6-3, could not be told apart with the 87-base-pair reads, so those segments were excluded. In an earlier analysis of under 600 of the donors, most TCR beta V segments were observed in productive rearrangements about 90% or about 30% of the time, broadly matching IMGT annotations. For the cohort, immune exposure information was limited to CMV serostatus. HLA typing was unavailable for some donors at each locus, so association tests used only the typed subset. According to a later genetic analysis, donors in an Asian-associated ancestry cluster had fewer N-insertions in productive TCRs than the approximately 670-donor mean. In both the original and validation cohorts, the classifier was reported to diagnose cytomegalovirus status with high specificity and sensitivity. A cluster of highly shared sequence variants was judged likely to represent a technical artifact of the sequencing pipeline. In a later analysis, HLA-associated TCR beta chains showed more clonal expansion and lower generation probabilities than non-associated chains that were equally common. A later analysis found that most CMV-associated TCR beta chains appeared HLA-restricted, with HLA associations seemingly driven largely by CMV exposure. Assigning TCR associations to individual alleles was difficult when HLA alleles, especially DR and DQ, strongly co-occurred. A further reported finding was that TCR beta sequences accurately predicted the HLA-A and HLA-B alleles for most subjects in the first cohort.

In regard to this clone: Its antigen specificity is not known. No base-level quality is on record; no much larger clone is a single base apart.

In the germline V gene (reference sequence), CDR1 corresponds to SEHNR and CDR2 to FQNEAQ. At the junction V is shortened by 5 bases and J by 2 bases, with 7 bases in between. Spanning cysteine to phenylalanine, the CDR3 consists of 12 amino acids. Solely the CDR3 DNA is kept, with 36 bases framed from the first base. The cohort was made up of approximately 700 healthy bone marrow donors. Cohort members were all nominally healthy when sampled, although unrecorded immune exposures were likely present. The donor was CMV seronegative and belonged to the group of more than 300 seronegative cohort members. Each donor provided a peripheral blood sample, and peripheral blood mononuclear cells were used for TCR beta sequencing. The Qiagen DNeasy Blood Extraction Kit was used to extract genomic DNA from the blood cell samples. Libraries were built with the immunoSEQ multiplex PCR assay. A mixture of 60 forward primers for TCR Vbeta segments and 13 reverse primers for TCR Jbeta segments was used in the multiplex PCR. Amplification of the CDR3 region of rearranged TCR beta genes was performed with a multiplex PCR assay on genomic DNA. The Illumina HiSeq System was used to sequence the amplified TCR beta libraries as 87-base-pair reads. The published analysis was carried out like this. A later analysis counted some 80 million unique TCR beta chains across the 666 repertoires, and some 11 million of these chains were shared by at least two donors. A nearest-neighbor algorithm error-corrected the raw reads and collapsed the reads into unique sequences, merging closely related sequences to remove PCR and sequencing errors. CDR3 sequences were aligned to IMGT reference sequences to assign V, D and J gene segments. Each retained sequence needed at least a six-nucleotide match to both a V gene segment and a J gene segment. Rearrangements were called productive when the CDR3 lacked stop codons and stayed in frame with V and J; all others were non-productive. CDR3 was defined according to IMGT convention as the region running from the second conserved V-encoded cysteine to the conserved J-encoded phenylalanine. Sequences without an unambiguous match to a single V gene segment were excluded from the earlier analysis of 450 to 650 of the donors. In an earlier analysis of several hundred of the donors, a V segment was called functional when productive rearrangements were above 56.7%, and segregating when the standard deviation between donors exceeded 5%. A statistical classification framework was developed to diagnose cytomegalovirus status using the catalog of TCR beta chain sequences. In a later analysis, TCR nucleotide sequences were compared against IMGT/GENE-DB human TR gene sequences so that V and J genes could be assigned. A later analysis assigned CDR3 sequences and most-parsimonious VDJ recombination scenarios with the TCRdist pipeline. In a later analysis, each TCR beta chain was defined by its CDR3 amino acid sequence together with its V-gene family, and reads lacking a unique V-gene family were excluded. In a later analysis, approximately 590 highly shared, low-generation-probability nucleotide sequences were removed to address suspected cross-contamination and a sequencing artifact. In a later analysis, a clonal expansion index for each public chain was calculated from normalized within-repertoire ranks of inferred template counts. In a later analysis, generation probabilities were computed with a VDJ recombination model fitted to out-of-frame rearrangements, and the resulting probabilities were checked against IGoR. In a later analysis, hypergeometric tests were used to score TCR-TCR, TCR-HLA and TCR-CMV co-occurrence, with a repertoire-size bias correction applied to TCR pairs. False discovery rates were estimated in a later analysis by permuting HLA or CMV assignments 20 times. In a later analysis, co-occurring TCRs were grouped with DBSCAN, and TCRdist sequence similarity was added when clustering was performed within HLA-allele-positive subsets. For co-occurrence clustering, repertoires with fewer than 30,000 or more than 120,000 public chains were excluded, along with five repertoires with anomalous nucleotide sharing. TCRdb stores this immuneACCESS table with in-frame sequences only. Part of the clones is absent; in the studies checked, under half of the shortfall reflects unresolved V genes, and no reason is known for the rest. For V, J and clone size, that table is used; D and trimming come from the DNA. Present in this sample are hundreds of thousands of clones, over 75% of which were seen just once. Clones ranked in the top ten supply about 0.47% of the sample.

The source material was PBMCs. This receptor was obtained from a boy between 10 and 17 years old in good health and CMV-seronegative. The V and J genes are TRBV7-9 and TRBJ2-7; the D gene remains uncertain. At the DNA level, the sequence is TGTGCCAGCAGCCTCGTAACCTACGAGCAGTACTTC. The encoded protein is CASSLVTYEQYF.